Listed here is a single T cell receptor beta chain. Its antigen is as yet unknown. Some clones are missing from TCRdb's copy, which holds only in-frame ones; the method was immunoSEQ multiplex PCR. The sample includes approximately 2.3 million clones, 93% of them seen just once. This record belongs to a study of shared clonotypes between healthy human individuals. Study summary: Per donor, CD8 memory used one plate, CD8 naive used two, CD4 memory used three and CD4 naive used three. The study, taken as a whole, reports: Researchers found naive subsets generally carried larger estimated richness than memory subsets.

Looked up from germline, CDR1 is SEHNR and CDR2 is FQNEAQ (reference sequence). CDR3 length: 16 amino acids. Trimming took off 7 bases at V and 0 bases at J, with 19 bases between the two ends. Sample: naive CD4+ T cells from PBMCs. The subset: CD45RA+ positively selected. The chain recombines TRBV7-9 with TRBJ2-7; D perhaps matches TRBD2 (5 bases). This TCR was sampled from a man aged 18 to 29 in good health. Some clones in this sample may be carry-over from other donors' samples. The CDR3 DNA is TGTGCCAGCACAGGACCGGGGAGTTCTAGCTCCTACGAGCAGTACTTC. It yields the protein CASTGPGSSSSYEQYF.